These T cell receptor beta chains were read from a single sample in a study of cytomegalovirus exposure and HLA in healthy donors. Profiling relied on immunoSEQ multiplex PCR, and the TCRdb table lists in-frame clones only, not all of them. The sample has 160,000 or so clones; roughly four fifths are singletons. What was sequenced was PBMCs. Receptors originate from a middle-aged man in good health and CMV-seropositive. Each CDR3 is given without its conserved first and last residue. Fields, in order: V gene, CDR3 length, CDR3 protein.

TRBV28,13,ASSFPGQSDSPLH
TRBV4-3,12,ASSQNRDHGGYT
TRBV11-2,14,ASSLPGQGSMAEAF
TRBV9,13,ASSVGGGSIDEQY
TRBV7-2,11,ASSSSGVYGYT
TRBV28,12,ASSLNTGYSPLH
TRBV27,11,ASSSQGQGEAF
TRBV7-9,17,ASSEQLSRQVATNEKLF
TRBV4-3,16,ASSQDLNRGPKDQPQH
TRBV5-1,13,ASSAVGRAEGEQY
TRBV7-9,12,ASSLRGKGYGYT
TRBV30,13,AWRAWREGRETQY
TRBV12-2,14,ASRVGTSGGVNEQF
TRBV11-2,12,ASSTRQITDTQY
TRBV7-7,13,ASSLDRGPGNTIY
TRBV2,10,ASTTGTHEQY
TRBV28,13,ASSLHGQAGKTQY
TRBV5-6,13,ASSLTGSSNTEAF